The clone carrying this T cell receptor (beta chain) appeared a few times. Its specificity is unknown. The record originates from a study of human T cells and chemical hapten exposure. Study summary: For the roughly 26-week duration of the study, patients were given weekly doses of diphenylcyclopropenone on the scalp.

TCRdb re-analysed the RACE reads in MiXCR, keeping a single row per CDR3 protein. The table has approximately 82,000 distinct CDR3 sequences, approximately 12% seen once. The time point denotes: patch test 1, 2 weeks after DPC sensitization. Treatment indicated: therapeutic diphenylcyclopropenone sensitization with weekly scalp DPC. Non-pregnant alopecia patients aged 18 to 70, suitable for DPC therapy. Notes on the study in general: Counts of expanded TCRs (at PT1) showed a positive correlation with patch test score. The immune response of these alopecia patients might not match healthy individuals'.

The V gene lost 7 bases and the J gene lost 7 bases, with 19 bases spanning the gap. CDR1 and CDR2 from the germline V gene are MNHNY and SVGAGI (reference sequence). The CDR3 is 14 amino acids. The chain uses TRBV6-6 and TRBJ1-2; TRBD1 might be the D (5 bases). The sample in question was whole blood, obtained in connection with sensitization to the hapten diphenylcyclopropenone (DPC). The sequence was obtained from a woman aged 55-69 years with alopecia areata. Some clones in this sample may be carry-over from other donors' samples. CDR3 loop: CASNLGDWAGGYTF. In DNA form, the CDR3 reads TGTGCCAGCAACTTGGGGGACTGGGCTGGTGGCTACACCTTC.